The 10 T cell receptor beta chains reported below all come from one sample, sequenced in a study of beta chain features in type 1 diabetes. Of the isolated RNA, all was reverse transcribed, and so the sequenced material was expressed TCRB transcripts. Using immunoSEQ multiplex PCR, the repertoire was profiled, and TCRdb retains in-frame clones only, with some absent. The sample shows 350,000 to 450,000 clones, about 14% of them seen only once. The sample consisted of naive CD4+ T cells from blood. The receptors stem from a young man in good health.

This clone has only a few counts. The V and J genes are TRBV2 and TRBJ1-6; tentative D call: TRBD1 (6 bases). The CDR3 extends over 14 amino acids. Trimming stripped 5 bases from V and 6 bases from J, with 11 bases between. The germline CDR1 and CDR2 sequences are SNHLY and FYNNEI. As DNA, the CDR3 is TGTGCCAGCAGTCCACAGGGATTTAATTCACCCCTCCACTTT. This translates into CASSPQGFNSPLHF. The whole variable domain, filled in from reference TRBV2 and TRBJ1-6, reads EPEVTQTPSHQVTQMGQEVILRCVPISNHLYFYWYRQILGQKVEFLVSFYNNEISEKSEIFDDQFSVERPDGSNFTLKIRSTKLEDSAMYFCASSPQGFNSPLHFGNGTRLTVT.

This clone was seen only a few times. The rearrangement uses TRBV7-9 and TRBJ1-1; D is undetermined. Germline-derived CDR1 and CDR2 are SEHNR and FQNEAQ (reference sequence). Between the trimmed V and J ends, which lost 3 bases and 1 base, there was a span of 6 bases. The CDR3 spans 13 residues. The CDR3 nucleotides are TGTGCCAGCAGCTTCCAGGAGAACACTGAAGCTTTCTTT. It codes for CASSFQENTEAFF.

This clone occurred a few times. The gene calls are TRBV7-9 and TRBJ2-1; D could derive from TRBD1 or TRBD2 (5 bases each). CDR1 and CDR2 from the germline V gene are SEHNR and FQNEAQ (reference sequence). Trimming stripped 1 base from V and 3 bases from J, with 13 bases between. The CDR3 totals 16 residues. The CDR3 sequence is CASSLGQRIVYNEQFF. CDR3 in DNA: TGTGCCAGCAGCTTAGGACAGCGGATCGTCTACAATGAGCAGTTCTTC.

The chain links TRBV4-3 to TRBJ1-1; TRBD1 is a possible D gene (5 bases). Germline CDR1 is LGHNA and CDR2 is YSLEER. Trimming removed 0 bases from V and 3 bases from J, with 20 bases in between. CDR3 length: 18 residues. The DNA of the CDR3 is TGCGCCAGCAGCCAAGATCTTCTCCGGCAGGGTGGGTACACTGAAGCTTTCTTT. It is translated as CASSQDLLRQGGYTEAFF.

This clone came up a few times. This chain joins TRBV29-1 and TRBJ1-1; D gene ambiguous. The ends were cut back, 4 bases at V and 1 base at J, with 13 bases in the middle. Germline loops: CDR1 SQVTM, CDR2 ANQGSEA. The CDR3 has 14 amino acids. This chain's CDR3 is CSVGISGKNTEAFF. CDR3 in DNA: TGCAGCGTTGGTATCTCAGGAAAGAACACTGAAGCTTTCTTT.

In its sample, this clone was seen a few times. The chain links TRBV4-1 to TRBJ2-4; 15 positions match TRBD2. Germline CDR1 is MGHRA and CDR2 is YSYEKL. J lost 3 bases, V lost 4 bases, and 7 bases had no gene match. The CDR3 runs 18 residues. The CDR3 bases are TGCGCCAGCAGCCCAGGACTAGCGGGAGGGCGGGGCAAAAACATTCAGTACTTC. Protein sequence: CASSPGLAGGRGKNIQYF.

This clone was seen a few times. V gene TRBV30 combines with J gene TRBJ2-3, with 8 nucleotides matching TRBD2. V lost 2 bases to trimming and J lost 2 bases; unmatched junction nucleotides: 6. The CDR3 is 15 residues long. CDR1 and CDR2 (germline): GTSNPN, SVGIG (reference sequence). The CDR3 loop reads CAWSILAGLTDTQYF. DNA of the CDR3: TGTGCCTGGAGTATTTTAGCGGGGCTCACAGATACGCAGTATTTT.

This clone was seen more than once but under ten times. The genes are TRBV25-1 and TRBJ1-3, with TRBD1 as a possible D gene (6 bases). The CDR3 is 17 amino acids. The V end was cut by 3 bases, the J end by 3 bases, with 18 bases between. The germline V gene encodes CDR1 MGHDK and CDR2 SYGVNS. The CDR3 bases are TGTGCCAGCAGTGAGGAGAGGGCAGGGGTGGATGGAAACACCATATATTTT. It encodes CASSEERAGVDGNTIYF.

In this sample, this clone turned up a few times. CDR3 sequence reads: CAWSEPQVEQFF. CDR3 coding DNA: TGTGCCTGGAGTGAACCGCAAGTCGAGCAGTTCTTC. The chain employs TRBV30 and TRBJ2-1; D unresolved. Germline CDR1 and CDR2: GTSNPN and SVGIG (reference sequence). The CDR3 length is 12 residues. The V end lost 1 base, the J end lost 10 bases, and 11 bases lay between the germline ends.

The chain is built from TRBV7-2 and TRBJ2-7, with no clear D. The germline V gene encodes CDR1 SGHTA and CDR2 FQGNSA. V lost 2 bases and J lost 3, with 8 bases in between. The CDR3 is 13 residues long. CDR3 DNA sequence: TGTGCCAGCAGCTTAAAACCCTACTACGAGCAGTACGTC. This encodes CASSLKPYYEQYV.